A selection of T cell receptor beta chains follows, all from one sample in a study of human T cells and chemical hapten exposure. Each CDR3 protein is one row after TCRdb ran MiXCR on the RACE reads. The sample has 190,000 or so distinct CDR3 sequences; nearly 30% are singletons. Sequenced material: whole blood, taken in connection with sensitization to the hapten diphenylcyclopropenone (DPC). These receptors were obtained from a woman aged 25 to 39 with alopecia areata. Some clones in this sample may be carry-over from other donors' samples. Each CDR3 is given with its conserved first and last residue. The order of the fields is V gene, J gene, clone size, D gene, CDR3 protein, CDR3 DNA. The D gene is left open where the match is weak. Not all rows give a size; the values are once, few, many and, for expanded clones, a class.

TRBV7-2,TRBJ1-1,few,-,CASRLTLYTEAFF,TGTGCCAGCAGGCTAACCTTATACACTGAAGCTTTCTTT
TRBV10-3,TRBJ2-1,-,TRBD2,CAISTGTRVPYNEQFF,TGTGCCATCAGTACCGGGACTAGGGTCCCCTACAATGAGCAGTTCTTC
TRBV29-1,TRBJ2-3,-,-,CSVVRGTDTQYF,TGCAGCGTTGTTCGGGGTACAGATACGCAGTATTTT
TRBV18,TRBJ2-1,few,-,CASSPRGGGGNEQFF,TGTGCCAGCTCACCACGGGGAGGGGGCGGAAATGAGCAGTTCTTC
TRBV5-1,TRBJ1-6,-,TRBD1,CASSTERTGGSPLHF,TGCGCCAGCAGCACCGAAAGGACAGGGGGCTCACCCCTCCACTTT
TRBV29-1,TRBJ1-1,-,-,CSVVRMNTEAFF,TGCAGCGTTGTCAGGATGAACACTGAAGCTTTCTTT
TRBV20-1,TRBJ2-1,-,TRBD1,CSALTGQGYNEQFF,TGCAGTGCCCTAACGGGACAGGGATACAATGAGCAGTTCTTC
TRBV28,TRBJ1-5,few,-,CASSPWGGQPQHF,TGTGCCAGCAGCCCGTGGGGCGGGCAGCCCCAGCATTTT
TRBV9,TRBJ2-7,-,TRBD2,CASSRSSAGGPREQYF,TGTGCCAGCAGCCGTAGCTCGGCGGGAGGGCCTCGGGAGCAGTACTTC
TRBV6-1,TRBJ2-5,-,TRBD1,CASSARDSRQETQYF,TGTGCCAGCAGTGCCCGGGACAGCCGCCAAGAGACCCAGTACTTC
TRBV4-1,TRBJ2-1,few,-,CASSQEAPGHNEQFF,TGCGCCAGCAGCCAAGAGGCACCGGGACACAATGAGCAGTTCTTC
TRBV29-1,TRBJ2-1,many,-,CSVGGNEQFF,TGCAGCGTTGGGGGGAATGAGCAGTTCTTC
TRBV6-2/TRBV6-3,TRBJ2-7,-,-,CASSYSSRAHEQYF,TGTGCCAGCAGTTACTCGAGCAGGGCCCACGAGCAGTACTTC
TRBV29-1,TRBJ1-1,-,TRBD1,CSGDRVNTEAFF,TGCAGCGGGGACAGGGTCAACACTGAAGCTTTCTTT
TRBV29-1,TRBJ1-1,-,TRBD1,CSVEVRQGYTEAFF,TGCAGCGTTGAAGTGCGACAGGGCTACACTGAAGCTTTCTTT
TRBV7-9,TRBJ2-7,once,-,CASIKGGGSYEQYF,TGTGCCAGCATCAAGGGGGGAGGGTCCTACGAGCAGTACTTC
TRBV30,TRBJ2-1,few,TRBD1,CAWSGWTGFAEQFF,TGTGCCTGGAGTGGGTGGACAGGGTTTGCTGAGCAGTTCTTC
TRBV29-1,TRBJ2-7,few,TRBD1,CSVARQGNEQYF,TGCAGCGTGGCCCGACAGGGGAACGAGCAGTACTTC
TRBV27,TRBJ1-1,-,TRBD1,CASSLLLQGAEAFF,TGTGCCAGCAGTTTACTTTTGCAGGGGGCTGAAGCTTTCTTT
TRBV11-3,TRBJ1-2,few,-,CASSLDNYGYTF,TGTGCCAGCAGCTTAGATAACTATGGCTACACCTTC
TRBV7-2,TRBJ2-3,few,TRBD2,CASSQREPDTQYF,TGTGCCAGCAGCCAGCGGGAGCCGGATACGCAGTATTTT
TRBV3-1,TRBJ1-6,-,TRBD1,CASSQDRQGDSPLHF,TGTGCCAGCAGTCAAGATCGGCAGGGGGATTCACCCCTCCACTTT
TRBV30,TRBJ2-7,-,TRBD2,CAWSRRTSQLQQYF,TGTGCCTGGAGTCGCCGGACTAGTCAGTTGCAGCAGTACTTC
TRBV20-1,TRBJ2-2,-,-,CSARGAPNTGELFF,TGCAGTGCTAGAGGGGCGCCGAACACCGGGGAGCTGTTTTTT
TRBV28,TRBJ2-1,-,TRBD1,CASSSWTGSYNEQFF,TGTGCCAGCAGTTCCTGGACAGGCTCCTACAATGAGCAGTTCTTC
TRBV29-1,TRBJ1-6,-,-,CSVEWCGETVYNSPLHF,TGCAGCGTTGAATGGTGTGGCGAGACAGTCTATAATTCACCCCTCCACTTT